This T cell receptor (beta chain) originates from a study of T cells in Graves' hyperthyroidism and ophthalmopathy. Germline trimming cut 0 bases from V and 2 bases from J; bases unmatched to any gene: 9. Germline V CDR1 and CDR2: LGHNT, FRNRAP. This CDR3 has 17 residues. This clonotype was seen repeatedly, ten times or more. The source material, RNA transcripts, was used to amplify TCR beta CDR3 regions. First-round RT-PCR with HTBI primers amplified the TCR CDR3 region. TCRdb re-called the multiplex PCR reads with MiXCR, one entry per CDR3 protein. The sample holds about 360,000 distinct CDR3 sequences, approximately 13% seen once.

This clonotype originated in a man aged 25 to 40 with Graves' hyperthyroidism that later progressed to Graves' ophthalmopathy. The sequenced sample was blood. The V gene is TRBV12-5, the J gene TRBJ2-5; 7 nucleotides agree with TRBD2. In DNA form, the CDR3 reads TGTGCTAGTGGTTTGGTTTCCAGCGGGGTTACACAAGAGACCCAGTACTTC. Amino acids: CASGLVSSGVTQETQYF.